This TCR beta chain was sequenced during a study of blood T cells in healthy people across ages. This clonotype was counted a few times. Its antigen is not known. The study, taken as a whole, reports: Age advanced and TCR beta diversity per million T cells fell, roughly linearly. There was no known CMV status for donors, so expanded clonotype changes were possibly confounded.

Approximately 10 milliliters of peripheral blood were drawn from each donor into EDTA-treated tubes. The use of a sample-barcoded 5' primer and a J-beta primer mix characterized a second PCR of roughly 7 to 12 cycles. TCRdb reprocessed the 5' RACE reads via MiXCR and lists one record per CDR3 protein. The sample lists roughly 1.9 million distinct CDR3 sequences; approximately 39% were seen once. The V end lost 0 bases, the J end lost 0 bases, and 9 bases lay between the germline ends. The V gene's germline CDR1 is LNHNV and CDR2 YYDKDF (reference sequence). This CDR3 is 15 amino acids long. Source material: blood. This chain joins TRBV15 and TRBJ2-7; D is unclear. The clonotype was recovered from a human donor in good health. The CDR3 DNA reads TGTGCCACCAGCAGAGATCCCGCCGTCTCCTACGAGCAGTACTTC. It codes for CATSRDPAVSYEQYF.